Included here is one T cell receptor (beta chain) sequence, with context. What it binds is not known. This specimen comes from a study of OX40 agonist ivuxolimab in advanced cancers. At the level of the study: Earlier treatment with anti-PD-1, anti-PD-L1 or anti-CTLA-4 was permitted, and over 35% had received some. Study-level results: On average, CD8+ T cells had more expanded clones than CD4+. Some nonresponders likewise displayed low normalized T-cell clonal expansion.

The table came from immunoSEQ multiplex PCR; TCRdb's copy has only in-frame clones and leaves some out. The table includes roughly 38,000 clones, about 83% detected once. The receptor was derived from an adult with an advanced solid tumor such as melanoma, head and neck, liver or kidney cancer. Sequencing used CD4+ or CD8+ T cells sorted from blood, obtained in a trial of the OX40 agonist ivuxolimab.

The CDR3 spells CASSPPARNPPEQFF. The CDR3 nucleotides are TGTGCCAGCTCACCACCGGCTCGTAACCCCCCTGAGCAGTTCTTC. The chain recombines TRBV18 with TRBJ2-1; no clear D. CDR3 length equals 15 residues. CDR1 and CDR2 from the germline V gene are KGHSH and LQKENI. Trimming stripped 0 bases from V and 9 bases from J, with 15 bases between.